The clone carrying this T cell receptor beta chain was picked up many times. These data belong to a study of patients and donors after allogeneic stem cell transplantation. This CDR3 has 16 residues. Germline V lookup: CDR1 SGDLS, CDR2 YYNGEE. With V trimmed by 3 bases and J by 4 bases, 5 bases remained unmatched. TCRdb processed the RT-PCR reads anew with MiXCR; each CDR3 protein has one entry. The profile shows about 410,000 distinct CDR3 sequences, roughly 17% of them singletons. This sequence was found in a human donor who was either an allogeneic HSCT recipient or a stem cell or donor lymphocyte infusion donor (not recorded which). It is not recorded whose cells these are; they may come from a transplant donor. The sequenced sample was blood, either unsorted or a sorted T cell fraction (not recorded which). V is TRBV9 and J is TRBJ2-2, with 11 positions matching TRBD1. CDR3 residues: CASSGRDRGSTGELFF. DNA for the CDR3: TGTGCCAGCAGCGGCAGGGACAGGGGGAGCACCGGGGAGCTGTTTTTT.